This note documents a single T cell receptor beta chain sequence. The data were obtained in a study of identical twins. Using its own MiXCR run on the 5' RACE reads, TCRdb lists one record per CDR3 protein. Of hundreds of thousands of distinct CDR3 sequences detected, roughly 18% appear once; the ten largest clones hold under 15%. This sample also appeared in a second study, on T cells expressing NK-cell markers.

Sample: PBMCs. The TCR sequence derives from a woman younger than 30 in good health.

The CDR3 spells CASSLGPRQPQHF. In DNA, the CDR3 is TGTGCCAGCAGCTTGGGACCACGTCAGCCCCAGCATTTT. This chain links TRBV5-6 with TRBJ1-5; no clear D. CDR1 SGHDT and CDR2 YYEEEE come from the germline V gene. Trimming pared 0 bases from V and 6 bases from J, leaving 7 bases between. CDR3 size: 13 residues. Looking up the rest from reference TRBV5-6 and TRBJ1-5 gives the full variable domain: DAGVTQSPTHLIKTRGQQVTLRCSPKSGHDTVSWYQQALGQGPQFIFQYYEEEERQRGNFPDRFSGHQFPNYSSELNVNALLLGDSALYLCASSLGPRQPQHFGDGTRLSIL.